The entry below describes one T cell receptor (beta chain). This specimen belongs to a study of blood T cell repertoires in COVID-19. The wider study: COVID-19 samples, acute and convalescent, were from the United States, Italy and Spain. The analysed material was cDNA or gDNA that came from T cells, B-cell-depleted T cells, or PBMCs.

Libraries were prepared by immunoSEQ multiplex PCR; TCRdb keeps only in-frame clonotypes and omits some of them. Of approximately 200,000 clones listed, about four fifths are singletons. V lost 3 bases and J lost 1, with 6 bases in between. This CDR3 is built from 13 residues. Germline V gives CDR1 SGHTA, CDR2 FQGTGA. The V gene is TRBV7-3, the J gene TRBJ2-5; D gene uncertain. Sequencing input: peripheral blood. The origin of this receptor is a woman aged 80 or over with acute or convalescent COVID-19. CDR3 in amino acids: CASSLFVQETQYF. For the CDR3, the DNA is TGTGCCAGCAGCTTGTTCGTCCAAGAGACCCAGTACTTC.